Below, 30 T cell receptor beta chains from the same sample are listed, as sequenced in a study of follicular helper T cells after annual influenza vaccination (dated by TCRdb to 2016 to 2017). Library generation was performed with the immunoSEQ multiplex PCR assay. TCRdb carries this immuneACCESS record with in-frame sequences only. Its versions omit some clonotypes, under half of them owing to an unresolved V gene in the studies checked, with the rest unexplained. The sample contains about 14,000 clones, around 75% of them found a single time. Almost 0.45% of the sample belongs to the ten largest clones. This specimen's time point label, per the study, means: 2015-2016 season, pre-vaccination. The specimen was CXCR5- memory CD4+ T cells sorted from blood, collected on the day of influenza vaccination. The sample's cell subset or site, from its label and the paper: CXCR5- memory CD4 T cells. The receptor source for this set is an adult who received the influenza vaccine.

The chain employs TRBV6-6 and TRBJ1-1, with D possibly TRBD1 on 5 matching bases. V lost 2 bases and J 2 bases, leaving 9 bases between the germline ends. The CDR3 totals 14 residues. The germline CDR1 and CDR2 sequences are MNHNY and SVGAGI (reference sequence). The CDR3 DNA is TGTGCCAGCAGTTACGCGCAGGGTAACACTGAAGCTTTCTTT. This translates into CASSYAQGNTEAFF.

This clone was observed a few times. J is TRBJ2-1 and V is TRBV7-9, with 12 bases lining up with TRBD2. There are 14 residues in the CDR3. The V gene's germline CDR1 is SEHNR and CDR2 FQNEAQ (reference sequence). V trimming: 8 bases; J trimming: 9 bases; junction bases outside the gene matches: 8. The DNA for the CDR3 is TGTGCCAGCCACAGACTAGCGGGGGCGGGTGAGCAGTTCTTC. It translates to CASHRLAGAGEQFF.

The rearrangement joins TRBV2 to TRBJ2-1, with a possible D match to TRBD2 (5 bases). The CDR3 consists of 16 residues. CDR1 and CDR2 (germline): SNHLY, FYNNEI. Trimming stripped 3 bases from V and 0 bases from J, with 12 bases between. The CDR3 DNA follows: TGTGCCAGCAGTGAGAGGGTCTACCGCTCCTACAATGAGCAGTTCTTC. Protein product: CASSERVYRSYNEQFF.

V and J are TRBV11-2 and TRBJ1-4, with D possibly being TRBD1 (5 bases). Germline CDR1 reads SGHAT; CDR2 reads FQNNGV. The V gene lost 8 bases and the J gene lost 4 bases, with 20 bases spanning the gap. The CDR3 extends over 16 amino acids. As DNA, the CDR3 is TGTGCCAGCGGAATTGGATCAGGGACTCATAATGAAAAACTGTTTTTT. This gives the protein CASGIGSGTHNEKLFF.

The genes are TRBV19 and TRBJ1-5; TRBD1 is a possible D gene (5 bases). This CDR3 is built from 16 residues. In germline, CDR1 is LNHDA, CDR2 SQIVND (reference sequence). V lost 3 bases to trimming and J lost 0 bases, with 12 bases between them. CDR3 loop: CASSIFSGGSNQPQHF. CDR3 in DNA: TGTGCCAGTAGTATCTTCAGCGGGGGTAGCAATCAGCCCCAGCATTTT.

The rearrangement uses TRBV2 and TRBJ1-1; TRBD1 agrees at 7 bases. The ends lost 4 bases at V and 4 bases at J; junction bases unmatched: 3. From germline, CDR1 is SNHLY and CDR2 FYNNEI. The CDR3 is made up of 13 amino acids. For the CDR3, the DNA is TGTGCCAGCAGTGGACAGGGCGCCACTGAAGCTTTCTTT. It codes for CASSGQGATEAFF.

The chain has TRBV10-3 and TRBJ2-7; 7 nucleotides agree with TRBD1. This CDR3 contains 15 residues. V lost 7 bases, J lost 2 bases, and 11 bases stayed unmatched. CDR1 ENHRY and CDR2 SYGVKD come from the germline V gene. The CDR3 is CAINRDRATPYEQYF. DNA of the CDR3: TGTGCCATCAATAGGGACAGAGCCACACCCTACGAGCAGTACTTC.

The rearrangement links TRBV11-2 to TRBJ2-1; no clear D. CDR3 length: 14 amino acids. CDR1 SGHAT and CDR2 FQNNGV come from the germline V gene. Deletions cut 4 bases from V and 4 bases from J, with 11 bases between. CDR3 protein: CASSYGSAYNEQFF. CDR3 nucleotide sequence: TGTGCCAGCAGCTACGGGTCGGCATACAATGAGCAGTTCTTC.

The V call is TRBV18, the J call TRBJ2-3; D is perhaps TRBD1 (5 bases). V was trimmed by 3 bases and J by 2 bases, leaving 12 bases between them. CDR3 length: 15 residues. Germline V CDR1 and CDR2: KGHSH, LQKENI. CDR3: CASSPPRASTDTQYF. As DNA, the CDR3 is TGTGCCAGCTCACCTCCCAGGGCCTCCACAGATACGCAGTATTTT.

The chain couples TRBV7-8 to TRBJ2-4, with TRBD1 identical over 8 bases. Per the germline V gene, CDR1 is SGHVS and CDR2 is FQNEAQ. Germline trimming cut 5 bases from V and 6 bases from J; bases unmatched to any gene: 9. This CDR3 is 15 amino acids long. CDR3 bases: TGTGCCAGCAGCCCCATGGGGGGACAGGCAAACATTCAGTACTTC. Its protein is CASSPMGGQANIQYF. Using reference TRBV7-8 and TRBJ2-4 for the parts outside the CDR3, the full variable domain is GAGVSQSPRYKVAKRGQDVALRCDPISGHVSLFWYQQALGQGPEFLTYFQNEAQLDKSGLPSDRFFAERPEGSVSTLKIQRTQQEDSAVYLCASSPMGGQANIQYFGAGTRLSVL.

This clone was seen a single time. The chain has TRBV28 and TRBJ1-3; no reliable D call. Germline CDR1 MDHEN, CDR2 SYDVKM. V was shortened by 2 bases and J by 2 bases, with 16 bases between the two germline ends. This CDR3 is 17 amino acids long. The CDR3 reads CASSLVRRVGTGNTIYF. For the CDR3, the DNA is TGTGCCAGCAGTTTAGTTAGGCGGGTAGGAACTGGAAACACCATATATTTT.

V is TRBV11-1 and J is TRBJ2-1; D gene uncertain. V shed 5 bases and J shed 10 bases, with 15 bases lying between them. Germline V gene data show CDR1 as SGHAT and CDR2 as FQDESV (reference sequence). The CDR3 is 13 residues long. Here the CDR3 DNA reads TGTGCCAGCAGCGTCGAGAAGGGTTTGGAGCAGTTCTTC. Its translation: CASSVEKGLEQFF.

V usage is TRBV9 and J usage is TRBJ1-3; the D is unclear. This CDR3 is built from 15 residues. The V end lost 0 bases, the J end lost 0 bases, and 7 bases lay between the germline ends. Germline V CDR1 and CDR2: SGDLS, YYNGEE. The CDR3: CASSVDHSSGNTIYF. The CDR3 DNA follows: TGTGCCAGCAGCGTAGACCACAGCTCTGGAAACACCATATATTTT.

This clone occurred once. The genes are TRBV5-6 and TRBJ1-5, with D unresolved. The CDR3 sequence is 15 residues long. V was trimmed by 4 bases and J by 0 bases, leaving 11 bases between them. In germline, CDR1 is SGHDT, CDR2 YYEEEE. CDR3 residues: CASSPRGNSNQPQHF. In DNA, the CDR3 is TGTGCCAGCAGCCCTCGGGGTAATAGCAATCAGCCCCAGCATTTT.

The chain links TRBV2 to TRBJ2-3; the match to TRBD2 covers 9 bases. CDR3 size: 16 residues. Germline V gene lookup returns CDR1 SNHLY and CDR2 FYNNEI. J lost 0 bases, V lost 6 bases, and 7 bases had no gene match. CDR3 sequence (DNA): TGTGCCAGCAGGGGCCGGCTAGCGGGGAGCACAGATACGCAGTATTTT. It is translated as CASRGRLAGSTDTQYF.

The chain has TRBV28 and TRBJ2-3, with TRBD2 matching over 9 bases. In germline, CDR1 is MDHEN, CDR2 SYDVKM. The CDR3 has 17 amino acids. V trimming: 3 bases; J trimming: 0 bases; junction bases outside the gene matches: 7. The CDR3, as DNA: TGTGCCAGCAGTTTTCCCCTCCTAGCGGGGAGCACAGATACGCAGTATTTT. Translated, it gives CASSFPLLAGSTDTQYF.

V is TRBV7-9 and J is TRBJ2-2; a weak D match, TRBD1 (5 bases). Looked up from germline, CDR1 is SEHNR and CDR2 is FQNEAQ (reference sequence). The CDR3 loop spans 16 amino acids. The germline V and J ends were trimmed by 0 bases and 3 bases, with 11 bases remaining between them. Here the CDR3 reads CASSLAPLRDTGELFF. CDR3 bases: TGTGCCAGCAGCTTAGCCCCGCTCAGGGACACCGGGGAGCTGTTTTTT. Complete variable domain (other parts from reference TRBV7-9 and TRBJ2-2): DTGVSQNPRHKITKRGQNVTFRCDPISEHNRLYWYRQTLGQGPEFLTYFQNEAQLEKSRLLSDRFSAERPKGSFSTLEIQRTEQGDSAMYLCASSLAPLRDTGELFFGEGSRLTVL.

The V call is TRBV28, the J call TRBJ2-7; D remains ambiguous. V was clipped by 3 bases and J by 2 bases, with 23 bases between them. The CDR3 is 18 residues long. CDR1 is MDHEN and CDR2 is SYDVKM in the germline V gene. DNA of the CDR3: TGTGCCAGCAGTTTGTCCGGTGATCGGGTAGTGGGGACCTACGAGCAGTACTTC. It is translated as CASSLSGDRVVGTYEQYF. Drawing the rest from reference TRBV28 and TRBJ2-7, the complete variable domain is DVKVTQSSRYLVKRTGEKVFLECVQDMDHENMFWYRQDPGLGLRLIYFSYDVKMKEKGDIPEGYSVSREKKERFSLILESASTNQTSMYLCASSLSGDRVVGTYEQYFGPGTRLTVT.

The chain recombines TRBV28 with TRBJ2-2; 8 nucleotides agree with TRBD2. After removal of 0 bases from V and 6 bases from J, the junction contained 9 bases not matched to a gene. Germline CDR1 is MDHEN and CDR2 is SYDVKM. The CDR3 sequence is 17 residues long. CDR3 sequence reads: CASSLWGLERGPGELFF. Written as DNA, the CDR3 is TGTGCCAGCAGTTTATGGGGGTTGGAGCGGGGGCCCGGGGAGCTGTTTTTT.

The chain recombines TRBV28 with TRBJ2-7; D is unclear. CDR3 length equals 14 residues. Trimming cost V 11 bases and J 1 base, with 18 bases left between them. Per the germline V gene, CDR1 is MDHEN and CDR2 is SYDVKM. For the CDR3, the DNA is TGTGCCTCATTGCCGGCTGGCGGTTCCTACGAGCAGTACTTC. Translating it yields CASLPAGGSYEQYF.

The CDR3 DNA sequence: TGTGCCAGCAGCCGCAGCGGGGGGGACAATGAGCAGTTCTTC. Its translation: CASSRSGGDNEQFF. The rearrangement uses TRBV7-3 and TRBJ2-1; 10 bases map to TRBD2. The ends lost 5 bases at V and 5 bases at J; junction bases unmatched: 3. Per the germline V gene, CDR1 is SGHTA and CDR2 is FQGTGA. The CDR3 consists of 14 residues.

The chain combines TRBV7-9 with TRBJ2-7; 8 bases map to TRBD1. Trimming at V came to 5 bases and at J to 0 bases, leaving 6 bases not matched to a gene. The germline V gene encodes CDR1 SEHNR and CDR2 FQNEAQ (reference sequence). The CDR3 runs to 15 residues. This chain's CDR3 is CASSTDRGLSYEQYF. The CDR3, as DNA: TGTGCCAGCAGCACTGACAGGGGACTCTCCTACGAGCAGTACTTC.

This clone appeared a few times. The genes are TRBV28 and TRBJ2-5; D is uncertain. From germline, CDR1 is MDHEN and CDR2 SYDVKM. CDR3 length equals 12 residues. V was clipped by 6 bases and J by 5 bases, with 10 bases between them. DNA of the CDR3: TGTGCCAGCAGCCCGCGGTCGGAGACCCAGTACTTC. Translated, it gives CASSPRSETQYF.

This chain connects TRBV4-1 to TRBJ2-3; D is perhaps TRBD1 or TRBD2 (5 bases each). This CDR3 is 16 amino acids long. Germline V gene data show CDR1 as MGHRA and CDR2 as YSYEKL. The V end lost 6 bases, the J end lost 1 base, and 17 bases lay between the germline ends. The CDR3 loop is CASSSGVLGGTDTQYF. The CDR3 nucleotides read TGCGCCAGCAGTTCCGGGGTCCTGGGGGGCACAGATACGCAGTATTTT.

This clone has only one observation. This chain uses TRBV19 with TRBJ2-3; no definite D call. CDR3 length: 14 amino acids. CDR1 and CDR2 (germline): LNHDA, SQIVND (reference sequence). Trimming left V 3 bases short and J 5 bases short, with 12 bases between. CDR3 sequence (DNA): TGTGCCAGTAGTATTGGGTACTCGGAAGATACGCAGTATTTT. Translating gives CASSIGYSEDTQYF.

This CDR3 reads CASSLERVGADTQYF. In nucleotides, the CDR3 is TGTGCCAGCAGCTTAGAGAGGGTCGGGGCAGATACGCAGTATTTT. This chain connects TRBV7-2 to TRBJ2-3; possibly TRBD2 for D (5 bases). The V end lost 1 base, the J end lost 4 bases, and 12 bases lay between the germline ends. The V gene's germline CDR1 is SGHTA and CDR2 FQGNSA. CDR3 length equals 15 residues.

The chain carries TRBV18 and TRBJ2-1, with 12 bases matching TRBD2. V lost 2 bases and J lost 0; bases outside the gene matches: 8. Germline CDR1 and CDR2: KGHSH and LQKENI. This CDR3 contains 19 residues. The CDR3 sequence: CASSPVLAGGQSSYNEQFF. CDR3 nucleotide sequence: TGTGCCAGCTCACCAGTACTAGCGGGGGGTCAGAGCTCCTACAATGAGCAGTTCTTC.

The genes are TRBV7-9 and TRBJ1-1; D gene unclear. V lost 5 bases to trimming and J lost 4 bases, with 17 bases between them. The CDR3 runs to 15 residues. Germline V gene data show CDR1 as SEHNR and CDR2 as FQNEAQ (reference sequence). The CDR3 DNA reads TGTGCCAGCAGCCCAACCGGGCCAGATAGCACTGAAGCTTTCTTT. This translates into CASSPTGPDSTEAFF. The full variable domain, in which reference TRBV7-9 and TRBJ1-1 provide the parts outside the CDR3, is DTGVSQNPRHKITKRGQNVTFRCDPISEHNRLYWYRQTLGQGPEFLTYFQNEAQLEKSRLLSDRFSAERPKGSFSTLEIQRTEQGDSAMYLCASSPTGPDSTEAFFGQGTRLTVV.

The rearrangement joins TRBV10-3 to TRBJ2-7; D might be TRBD1 (6 bases). The CDR3 totals 13 residues. Germline V gene lookup returns CDR1 ENHRY and CDR2 SYGVKD. Trimming removed 11 bases at V and 2 bases at J, with 16 bases between. The CDR3 sequence is CAANREKAYEQYF. DNA of the CDR3: TGTGCCGCCAACAGGGAAAAAGCCTACGAGCAGTACTTC.

The chain links TRBV18 to TRBJ2-1, with D perhaps TRBD1 (6 bases). This CDR3 has 16 residues. From germline, CDR1 is KGHSH and CDR2 LQKENI. V was pared by 0 bases and J by 1 base, with 10 bases between. In nucleotides, the CDR3 is TGTGCCAGCTCACCACCGAAAGGGGGATCCTACAATGAGCAGTTCTTC. Protein product: CASSPPKGGSYNEQFF. Using reference TRBV18 and TRBJ2-1 for the parts outside the CDR3, the full variable domain is NAGVMQNPRHLVRRRGQEARLRCSPMKGHSHVYWYRQLPEEGLKFMVYLQKENIIDESGMPKERFSAEFPKEGPSILRIQQVVRGDSAAYFCASSPPKGGSYNEQFFGPGTRLTVL.